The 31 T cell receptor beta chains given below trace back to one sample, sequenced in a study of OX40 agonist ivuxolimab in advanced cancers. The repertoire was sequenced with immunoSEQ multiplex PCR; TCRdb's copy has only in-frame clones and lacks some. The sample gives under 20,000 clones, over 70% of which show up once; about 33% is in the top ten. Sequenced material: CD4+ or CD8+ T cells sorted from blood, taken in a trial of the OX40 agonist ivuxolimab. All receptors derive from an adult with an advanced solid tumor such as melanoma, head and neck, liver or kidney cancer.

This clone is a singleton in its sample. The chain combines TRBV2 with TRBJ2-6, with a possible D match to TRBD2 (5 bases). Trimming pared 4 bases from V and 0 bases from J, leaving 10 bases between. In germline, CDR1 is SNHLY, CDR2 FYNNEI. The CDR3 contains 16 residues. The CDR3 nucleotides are TGTGCCAGCAGTGGTTCAGACTACTCTGGGGCCAACGTCCTGACTTTC. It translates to CASSGSDYSGANVLTF.

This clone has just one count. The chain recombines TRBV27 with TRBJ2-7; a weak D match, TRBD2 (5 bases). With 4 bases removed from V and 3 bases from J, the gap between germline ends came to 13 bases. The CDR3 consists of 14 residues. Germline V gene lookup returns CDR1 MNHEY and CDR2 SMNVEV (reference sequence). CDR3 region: CASSSPPGNYEQYF. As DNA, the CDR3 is TGTGCCAGCAGTTCCCCCCCGGGGAACTACGAGCAGTACTTC.

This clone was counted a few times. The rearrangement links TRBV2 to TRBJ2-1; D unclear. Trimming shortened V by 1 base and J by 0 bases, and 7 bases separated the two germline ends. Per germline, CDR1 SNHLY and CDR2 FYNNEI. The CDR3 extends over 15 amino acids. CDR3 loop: CASSEDPSSYNEQFF. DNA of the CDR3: TGTGCCAGCAGTGAAGACCCAAGCTCCTACAATGAGCAGTTCTTC.

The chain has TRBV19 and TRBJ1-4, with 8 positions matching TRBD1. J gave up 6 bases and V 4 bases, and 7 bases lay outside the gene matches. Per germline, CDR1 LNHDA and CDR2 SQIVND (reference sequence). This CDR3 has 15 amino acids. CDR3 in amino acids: CASSTAGGSYEKLFF. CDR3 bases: TGTGCCAGTAGTACCGCAGGGGGCTCGTATGAAAAACTGTTTTTT.

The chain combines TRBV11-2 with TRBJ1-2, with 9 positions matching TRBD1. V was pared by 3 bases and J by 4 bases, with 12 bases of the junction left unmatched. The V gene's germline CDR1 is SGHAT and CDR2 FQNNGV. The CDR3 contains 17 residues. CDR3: CASSFSGTGHLLYGYTF. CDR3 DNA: TGTGCCAGCAGCTTTTCCGGGACAGGGCACTTACTCTATGGCTACACCTTC.

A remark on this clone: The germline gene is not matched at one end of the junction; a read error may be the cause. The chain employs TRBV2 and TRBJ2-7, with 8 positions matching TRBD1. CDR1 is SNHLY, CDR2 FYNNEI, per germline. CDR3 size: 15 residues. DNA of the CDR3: TGTGCCAGCAGGGAAGGCTCGGACAGGGTCTACGAGCAGTACTTC. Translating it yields CASREGSDRVYEQYF.

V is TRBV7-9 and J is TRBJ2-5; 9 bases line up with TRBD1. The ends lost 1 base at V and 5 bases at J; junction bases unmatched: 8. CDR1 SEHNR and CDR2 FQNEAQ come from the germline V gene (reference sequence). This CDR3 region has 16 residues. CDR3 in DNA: TGTGCCAGCAGCTTAGTGGACGGTGACAGGGGGGAGACCCAGTACTTC. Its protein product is CASSLVDGDRGETQYF. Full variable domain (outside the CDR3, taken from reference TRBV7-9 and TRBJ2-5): DTGVSQNPRHKITKRGQNVTFRCDPISEHNRLYWYRQTLGQGPEFLTYFQNEAQLEKSRLLSDRFSAERPKGSFSTLEIQRTEQGDSAMYLCASSLVDGDRGETQYFGPGTRLLVL.

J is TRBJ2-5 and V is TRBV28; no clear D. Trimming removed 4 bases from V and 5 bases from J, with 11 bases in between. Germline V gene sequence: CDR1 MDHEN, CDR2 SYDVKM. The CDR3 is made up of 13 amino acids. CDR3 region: CASSSRFEETQYF. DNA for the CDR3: TGTGCCAGCAGTTCTCGGTTTGAGGAGACCCAGTACTTC.

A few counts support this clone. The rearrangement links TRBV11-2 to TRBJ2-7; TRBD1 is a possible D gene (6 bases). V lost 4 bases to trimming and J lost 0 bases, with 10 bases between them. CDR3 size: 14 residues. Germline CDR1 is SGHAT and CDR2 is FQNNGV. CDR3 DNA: TGTGCCAGCAGCTCCTGGACAGCCTCCTACGAGCAGTACTTC. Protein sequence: CASSSWTASYEQYF. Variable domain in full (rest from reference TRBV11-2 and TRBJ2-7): EAGVAQSPRYKIIEKRQSVAFWCNPISGHATLYWYQQILGQGPKLLIQFQNNGVVDDSQLPKDRFSAERLKGVDSTLKIQPAKLEDSAVYLCASSSWTASYEQYFGPGTRLTVT.

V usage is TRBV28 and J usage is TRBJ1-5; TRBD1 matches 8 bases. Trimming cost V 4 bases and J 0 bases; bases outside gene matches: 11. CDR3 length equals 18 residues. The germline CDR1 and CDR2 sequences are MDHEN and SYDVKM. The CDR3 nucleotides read TGTGCCAGCAGTTGGGGACAGGTCGCGGAATATAGCAATCAGCCCCAGCATTTT. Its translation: CASSWGQVAEYSNQPQHF.

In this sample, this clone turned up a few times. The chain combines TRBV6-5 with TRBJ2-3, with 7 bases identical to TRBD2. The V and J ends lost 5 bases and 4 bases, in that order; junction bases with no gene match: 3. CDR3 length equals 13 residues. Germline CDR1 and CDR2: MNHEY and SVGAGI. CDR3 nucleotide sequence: TGTGCCAGCAGTGCGGGGGAAGCAGATACGCAGTATTTT. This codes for CASSAGEADTQYF.

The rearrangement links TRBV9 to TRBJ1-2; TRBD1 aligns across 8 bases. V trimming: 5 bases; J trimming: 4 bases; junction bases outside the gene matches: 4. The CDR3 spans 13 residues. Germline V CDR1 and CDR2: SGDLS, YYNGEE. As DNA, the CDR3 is TGTGCCAGCAGTGAAGACAGGGGCTATGGCTACACCTTC. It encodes CASSEDRGYGYTF.

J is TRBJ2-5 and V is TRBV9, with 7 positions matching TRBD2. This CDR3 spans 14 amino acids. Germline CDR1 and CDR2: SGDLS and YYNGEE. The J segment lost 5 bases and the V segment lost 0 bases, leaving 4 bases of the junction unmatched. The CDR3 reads CASSVEGGAETQYF. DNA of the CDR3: TGTGCCAGCAGCGTAGAGGGAGGGGCGGAGACCCAGTACTTC.

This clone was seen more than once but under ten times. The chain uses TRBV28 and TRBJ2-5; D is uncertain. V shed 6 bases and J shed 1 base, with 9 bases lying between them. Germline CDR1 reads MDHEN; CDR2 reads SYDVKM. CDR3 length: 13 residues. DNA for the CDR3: TGTGCCAGCAGCCCTATGCCCCAAGAGACCCAGTACTTC. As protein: CASSPMPQETQYF.

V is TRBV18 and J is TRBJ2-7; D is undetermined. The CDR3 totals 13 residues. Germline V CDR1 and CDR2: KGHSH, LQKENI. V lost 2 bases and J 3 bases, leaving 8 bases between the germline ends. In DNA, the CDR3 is TGTGCCAGCTCACCAGCAAATAACTACGAGCAGTACTTC. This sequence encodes CASSPANNYEQYF.

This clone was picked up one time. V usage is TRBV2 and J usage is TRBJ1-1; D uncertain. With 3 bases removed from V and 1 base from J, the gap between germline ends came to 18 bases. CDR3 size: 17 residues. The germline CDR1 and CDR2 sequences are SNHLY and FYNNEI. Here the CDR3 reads CASSDRRGVGSNTEAFF. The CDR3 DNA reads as TGTGCCAGCAGTGACAGACGTGGGGTCGGCTCGAACACTGAAGCTTTCTTT.

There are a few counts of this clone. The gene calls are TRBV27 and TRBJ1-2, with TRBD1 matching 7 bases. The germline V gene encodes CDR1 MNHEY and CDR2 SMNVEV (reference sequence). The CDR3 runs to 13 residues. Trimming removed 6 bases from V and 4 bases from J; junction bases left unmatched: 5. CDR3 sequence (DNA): TGTGCCAGCAGCCTAGGGGGCTCCTATGGCTACACCTTC. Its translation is CASSLGGSYGYTF.

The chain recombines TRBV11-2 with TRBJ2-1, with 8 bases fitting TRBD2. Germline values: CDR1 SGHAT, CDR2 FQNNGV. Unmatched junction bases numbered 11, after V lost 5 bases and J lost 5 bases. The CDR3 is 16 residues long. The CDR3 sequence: CASSPVGYSGDNEQFF. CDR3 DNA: TGTGCCAGCAGCCCAGTAGGATATAGCGGGGACAATGAGCAGTTCTTC.

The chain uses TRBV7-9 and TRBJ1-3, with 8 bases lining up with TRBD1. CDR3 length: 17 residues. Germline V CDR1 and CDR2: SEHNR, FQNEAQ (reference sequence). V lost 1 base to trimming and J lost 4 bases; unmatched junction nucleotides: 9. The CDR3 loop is CASSLENTGGTGNTIYF. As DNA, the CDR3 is TGTGCCAGCAGCTTAGAAAATACAGGGGGAACGGGAAACACCATATATTTT.

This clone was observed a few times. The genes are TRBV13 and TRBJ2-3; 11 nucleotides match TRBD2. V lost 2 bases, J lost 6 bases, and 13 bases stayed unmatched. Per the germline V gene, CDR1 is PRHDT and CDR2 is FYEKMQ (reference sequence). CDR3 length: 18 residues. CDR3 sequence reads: CASSLWVAGGPLEDTQYF. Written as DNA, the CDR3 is TGTGCCAGCAGCTTATGGGTAGCGGGAGGGCCATTAGAGGATACGCAGTATTTT.

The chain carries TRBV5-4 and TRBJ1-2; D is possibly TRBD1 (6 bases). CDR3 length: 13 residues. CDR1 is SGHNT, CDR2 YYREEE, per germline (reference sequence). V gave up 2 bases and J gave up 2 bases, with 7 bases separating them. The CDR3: CASSLQGNYGYTF. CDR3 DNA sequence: TGTGCCAGCAGCTTACAGGGCAACTATGGCTACACCTTC.

The chain's CDR3 is CAWSLTAYEQYF. The DNA of the CDR3 is TGTGCCTGGAGTTTAACGGCCTACGAGCAGTACTTC. The rearrangement links TRBV30 to TRBJ2-7; D gene unclear. Germline CDR1 is GTSNPN and CDR2 is SVGIG (reference sequence). V lost 2 bases and J lost 2, with 7 bases in between. This CDR3 is built from 12 residues. The full variable domain, in which reference TRBV30 and TRBJ2-7 provide the parts outside the CDR3, is SQTIHQWPATLVQPVGSPLSLECTVEGTSNPNLYWYRQAAGRGLQLLFYSVGIGQISSEVPQNLSASRPQDRQFILSSKKLLLSDSGFYLCAWSLTAYEQYFGPGTRLTVT.

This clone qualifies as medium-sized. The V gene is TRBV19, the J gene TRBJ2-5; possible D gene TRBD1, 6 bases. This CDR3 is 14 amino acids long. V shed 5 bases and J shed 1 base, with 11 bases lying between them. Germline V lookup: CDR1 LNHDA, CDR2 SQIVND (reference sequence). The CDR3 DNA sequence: TGTGCCAGTAGTCAAAGACAGGTCCAAGAGACCCAGTACTTC. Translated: CASSQRQVQETQYF. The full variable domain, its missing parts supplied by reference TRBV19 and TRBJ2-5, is DGGITQSPKYLFRKEGQNVTLSCEQNLNHDAMYWYRQDPGQGLRLIYYSQIVNDFQKGDIAEGYSVSREKKESFPLTVTSAQKNPTAFYLCASSQRQVQETQYFGPGTRLLVL.

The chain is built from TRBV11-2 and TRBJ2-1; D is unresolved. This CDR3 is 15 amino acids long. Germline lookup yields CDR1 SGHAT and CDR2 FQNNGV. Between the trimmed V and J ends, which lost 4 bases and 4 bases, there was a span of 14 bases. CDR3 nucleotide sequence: TGTGCCAGCAGCTCCCGCGAGCGAGGATACAATGAGCAGTTCTTC. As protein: CASSSRERGYNEQFF.

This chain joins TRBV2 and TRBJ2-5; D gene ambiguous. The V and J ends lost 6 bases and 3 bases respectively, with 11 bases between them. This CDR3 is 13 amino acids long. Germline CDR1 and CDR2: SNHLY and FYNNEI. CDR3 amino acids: CASRGPYKETQYF. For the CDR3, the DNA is TGTGCCAGCAGAGGGCCATACAAAGAGACCCAGTACTTC.

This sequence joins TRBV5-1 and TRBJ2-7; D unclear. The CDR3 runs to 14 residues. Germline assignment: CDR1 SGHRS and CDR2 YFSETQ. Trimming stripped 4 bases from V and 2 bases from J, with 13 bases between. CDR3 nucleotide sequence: TGCGCCAGCAGCGGTGAAAACGCCCCCTACGAGCAGTACTTC. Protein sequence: CASSGENAPYEQYF.

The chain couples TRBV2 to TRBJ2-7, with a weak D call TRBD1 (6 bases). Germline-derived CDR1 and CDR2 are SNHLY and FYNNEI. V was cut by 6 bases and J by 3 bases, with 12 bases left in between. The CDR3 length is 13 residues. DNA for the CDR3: TGTGCCAGCAGCGAACAGGGAAACTACGAGCAGTACTTC. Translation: CASSEQGNYEQYF.

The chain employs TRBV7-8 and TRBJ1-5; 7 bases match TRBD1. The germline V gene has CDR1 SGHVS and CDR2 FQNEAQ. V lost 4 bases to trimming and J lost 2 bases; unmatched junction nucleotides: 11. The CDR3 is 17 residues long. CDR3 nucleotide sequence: TGTGCCAGCAGCTCCTCCCCCCAAACAGGGGGCAATCAGCCCCAGCATTTT. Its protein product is CASSSSPQTGGNQPQHF.

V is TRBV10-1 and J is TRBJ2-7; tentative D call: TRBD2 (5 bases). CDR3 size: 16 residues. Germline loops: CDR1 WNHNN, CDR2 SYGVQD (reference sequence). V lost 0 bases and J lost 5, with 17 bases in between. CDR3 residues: CASSESIRGTSDEQYF. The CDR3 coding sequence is TGCGCCAGCAGTGAGTCGATACGGGGTACCTCGGACGAGCAGTACTTC.

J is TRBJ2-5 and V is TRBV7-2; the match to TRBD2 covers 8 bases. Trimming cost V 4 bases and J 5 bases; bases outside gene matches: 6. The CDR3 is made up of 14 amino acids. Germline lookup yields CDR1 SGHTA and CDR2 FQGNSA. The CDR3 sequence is CASSSAGGMETQYF. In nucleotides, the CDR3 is TGTGCCAGCAGCTCCGCGGGAGGAATGGAGACCCAGTACTTC.

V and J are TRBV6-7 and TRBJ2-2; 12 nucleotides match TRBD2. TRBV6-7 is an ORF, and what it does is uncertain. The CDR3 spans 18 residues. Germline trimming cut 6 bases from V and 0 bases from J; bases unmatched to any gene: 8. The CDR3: CASSLGLAGSANTGELFF. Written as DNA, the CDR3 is TGTGCCAGCAGCCTCGGACTAGCGGGGAGCGCGAACACCGGGGAGCTGTTTTTT.